This T cell receptor (beta chain) derives from a study of Ad26.COV2.S vaccination and SARS-CoV-2 variants. Study conclusions and caveats: Measures of TCR breadth and depth may have fallen short of total T cell responses.

Concerning this clone itself: Its antigen is as yet unknown.

Assay: immunoSEQ multiplex PCR; the TCRdb copy retains only in-frame clones and omits some. The sample lists hundreds of thousands of clones; 80% to 95% were seen once. CDR3 length: 15 residues. Germline CDR1 is KGHSH and CDR2 is LQKENI. V lost 5 bases to trimming and J lost 3 bases; unmatched junction nucleotides: 3. As for treatment: roughly 18 received Ad26.COV2.S at low or high dose, single or two shots; several received placebo; per-sample allocation not given. Collection of the samples took place on day 63 after the first injection of vaccine or placebo. This person who donated was an adult of 18-55 years in Boston. An Ad26 vector carrying the Wuhan-strain SARS-CoV-2 spike served as the vaccine.

The sequence was collected from a person between 18 and 65 years old who received the Ad26.COV2.S COVID-19 vaccine or a placebo. The sequenced sample was peripheral blood, obtained in a trial of Ad26.COV2.S vaccine versus placebo. This chain links TRBV18 with TRBJ2-2; 10 bases agree with TRBD2. The CDR3 region is CASSVTSGDTGELFF. The CDR3 DNA sequence: TGTGCCAGCTCAGTTACTAGCGGGGACACCGGGGAGCTGTTTTTT.